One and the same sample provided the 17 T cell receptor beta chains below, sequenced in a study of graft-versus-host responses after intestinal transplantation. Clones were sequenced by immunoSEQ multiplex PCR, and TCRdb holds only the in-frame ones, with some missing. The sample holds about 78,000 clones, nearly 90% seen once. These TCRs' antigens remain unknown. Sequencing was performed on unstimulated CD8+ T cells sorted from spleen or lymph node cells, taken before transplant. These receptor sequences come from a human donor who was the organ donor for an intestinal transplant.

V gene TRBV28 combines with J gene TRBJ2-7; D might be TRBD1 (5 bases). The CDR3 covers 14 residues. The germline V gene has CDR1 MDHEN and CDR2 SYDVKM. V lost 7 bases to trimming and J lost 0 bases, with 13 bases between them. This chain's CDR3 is CASNRGKSSYEQYV. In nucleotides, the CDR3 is TGTGCCAGCAATAGGGGTAAGAGCTCCTACGAGCAGTACGTC.

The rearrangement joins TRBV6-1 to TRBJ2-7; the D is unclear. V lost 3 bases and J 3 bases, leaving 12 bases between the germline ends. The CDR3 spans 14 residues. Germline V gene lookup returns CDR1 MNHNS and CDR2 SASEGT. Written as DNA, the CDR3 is TGTGCCAGCAGTGATTGGAACAGTATCTACGAGCAGTACGTC. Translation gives CASSDWNSIYEQYV.

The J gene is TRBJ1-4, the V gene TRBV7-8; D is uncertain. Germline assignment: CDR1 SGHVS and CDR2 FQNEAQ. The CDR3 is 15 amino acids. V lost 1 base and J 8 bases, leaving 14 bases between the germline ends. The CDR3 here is CASSLEPKEEEKLFF. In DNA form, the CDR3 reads TGTGCCAGCAGCTTAGAACCCAAGGAGGAGGAAAAACTGTTTTTT.

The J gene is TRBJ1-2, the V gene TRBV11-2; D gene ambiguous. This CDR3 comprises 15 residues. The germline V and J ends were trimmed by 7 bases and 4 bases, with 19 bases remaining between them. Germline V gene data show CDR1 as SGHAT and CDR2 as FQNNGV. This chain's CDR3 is CASTPGFFRGYGYTF. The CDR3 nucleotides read TGTGCCAGCACCCCGGGGTTTTTCCGGGGCTATGGCTACACCTTC.

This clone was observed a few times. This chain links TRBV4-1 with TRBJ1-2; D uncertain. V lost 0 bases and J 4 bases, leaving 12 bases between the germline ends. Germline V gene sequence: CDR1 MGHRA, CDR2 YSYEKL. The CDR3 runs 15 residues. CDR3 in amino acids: CASSQDFREAYGYTF. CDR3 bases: TGCGCCAGCAGCCAAGATTTTAGGGAGGCCTATGGCTACACCTTC.

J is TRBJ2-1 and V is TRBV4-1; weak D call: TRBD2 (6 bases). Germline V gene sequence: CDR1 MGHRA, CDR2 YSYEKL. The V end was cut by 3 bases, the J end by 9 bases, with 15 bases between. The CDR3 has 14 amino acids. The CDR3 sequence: CASSQSPGGVEQFF. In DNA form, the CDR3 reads TGCGCCAGCAGCCAGAGCCCTGGAGGGGTTGAGCAGTTCTTC.

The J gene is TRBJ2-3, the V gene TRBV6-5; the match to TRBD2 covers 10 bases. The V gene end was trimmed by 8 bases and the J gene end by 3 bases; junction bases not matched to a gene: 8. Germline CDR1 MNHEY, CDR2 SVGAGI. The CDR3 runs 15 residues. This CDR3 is CASGSSGGATDTQYF. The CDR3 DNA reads TGTGCCAGCGGATCTAGCGGGGGTGCGACAGATACGCAGTATTTT.

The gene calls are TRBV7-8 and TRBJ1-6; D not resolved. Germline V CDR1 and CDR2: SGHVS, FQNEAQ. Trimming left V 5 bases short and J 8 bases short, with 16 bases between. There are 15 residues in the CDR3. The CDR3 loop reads CASSAQPAGDSPLHF. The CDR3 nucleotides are TGTGCCAGCAGCGCTCAGCCGGCCGGGGATTCACCCCTCCACTTT.

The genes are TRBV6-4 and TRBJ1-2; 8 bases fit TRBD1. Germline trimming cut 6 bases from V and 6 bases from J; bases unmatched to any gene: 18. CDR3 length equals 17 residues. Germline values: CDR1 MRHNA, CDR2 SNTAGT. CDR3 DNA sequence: TGTGCCAGCAGCCGAGACGCCTCCGGGACAGGCTCGAATGGCTACACCTTC. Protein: CASSRDASGTGSNGYTF.

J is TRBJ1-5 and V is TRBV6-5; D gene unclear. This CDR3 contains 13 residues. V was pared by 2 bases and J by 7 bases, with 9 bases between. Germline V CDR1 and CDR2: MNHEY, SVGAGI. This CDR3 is CASSYDPGQPQHF. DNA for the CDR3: TGTGCCAGCAGTTACGACCCAGGACAGCCCCAGCATTTT.

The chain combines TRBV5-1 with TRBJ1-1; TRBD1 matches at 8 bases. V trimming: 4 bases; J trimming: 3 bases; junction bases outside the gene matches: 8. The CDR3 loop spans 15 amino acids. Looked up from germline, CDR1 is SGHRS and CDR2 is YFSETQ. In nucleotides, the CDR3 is TGCGCCAGCAGCCCGGGGGACAGGATCGACACTGAAGCTTTCTTT. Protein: CASSPGDRIDTEAFF.

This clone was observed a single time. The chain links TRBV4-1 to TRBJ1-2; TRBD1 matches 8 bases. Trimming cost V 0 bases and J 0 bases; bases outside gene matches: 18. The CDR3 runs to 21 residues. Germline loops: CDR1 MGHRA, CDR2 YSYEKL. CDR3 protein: CASSQDFPGPDREYTNYGYTF. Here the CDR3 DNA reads TGCGCCAGCAGCCAAGATTTTCCCGGCCCGGACAGGGAATACACTAACTATGGCTACACCTTC.

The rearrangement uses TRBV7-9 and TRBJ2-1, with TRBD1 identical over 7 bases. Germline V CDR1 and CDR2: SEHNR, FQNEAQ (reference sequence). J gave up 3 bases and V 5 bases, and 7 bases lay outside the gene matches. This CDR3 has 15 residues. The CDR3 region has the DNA TGTGCCAGCAGCCACCGGGACAGCAACTACAATGAGCAGTTCTTC. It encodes CASSHRDSNYNEQFF.

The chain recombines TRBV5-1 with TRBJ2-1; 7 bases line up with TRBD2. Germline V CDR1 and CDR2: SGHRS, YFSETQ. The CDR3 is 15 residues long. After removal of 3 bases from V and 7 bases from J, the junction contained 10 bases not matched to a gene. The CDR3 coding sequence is TGCGCCAGCAGCTCCCCCGATGGGGGGGTAAATGAGCAGTTCTTC. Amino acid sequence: CASSSPDGGVNEQFF.

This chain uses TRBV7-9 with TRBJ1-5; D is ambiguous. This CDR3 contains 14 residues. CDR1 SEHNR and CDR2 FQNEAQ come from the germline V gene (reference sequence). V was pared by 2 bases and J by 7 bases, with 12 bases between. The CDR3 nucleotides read TGTGCCAGCAGCTTACCTCTGGAGGGACAGCCCCAGCATTTT. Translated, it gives CASSLPLEGQPQHF.

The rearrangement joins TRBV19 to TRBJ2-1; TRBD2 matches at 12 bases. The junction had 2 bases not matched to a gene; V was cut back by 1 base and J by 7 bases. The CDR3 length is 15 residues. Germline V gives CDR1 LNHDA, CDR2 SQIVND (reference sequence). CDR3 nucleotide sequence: TGTGCCAGTAGTATAGGGACTAGCGGGGTTAATGAGCAGTTCTTC. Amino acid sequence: CASSIGTSGVNEQFF.

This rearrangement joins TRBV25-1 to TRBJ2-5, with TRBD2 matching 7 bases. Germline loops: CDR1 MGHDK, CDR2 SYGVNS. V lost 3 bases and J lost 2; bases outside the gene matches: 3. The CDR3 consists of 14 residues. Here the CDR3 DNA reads TGTGCCAGCAGTGATCGGGGGGAGCAAGAGACCCAGTACTTC. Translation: CASSDRGEQETQYF.